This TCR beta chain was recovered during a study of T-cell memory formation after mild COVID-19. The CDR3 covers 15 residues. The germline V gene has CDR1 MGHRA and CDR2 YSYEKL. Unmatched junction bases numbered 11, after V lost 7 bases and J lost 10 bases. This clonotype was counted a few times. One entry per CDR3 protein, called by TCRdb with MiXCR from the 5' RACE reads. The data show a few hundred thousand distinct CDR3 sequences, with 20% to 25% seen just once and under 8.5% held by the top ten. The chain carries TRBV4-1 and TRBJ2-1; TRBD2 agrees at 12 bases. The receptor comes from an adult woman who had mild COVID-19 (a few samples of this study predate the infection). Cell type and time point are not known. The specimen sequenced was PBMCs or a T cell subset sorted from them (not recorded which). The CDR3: CASTRLLAGGGEQFF. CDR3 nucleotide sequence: TGCGCCAGCACTCGTTTACTAGCGGGGGGCGGGGAGCAGTTCTTC.